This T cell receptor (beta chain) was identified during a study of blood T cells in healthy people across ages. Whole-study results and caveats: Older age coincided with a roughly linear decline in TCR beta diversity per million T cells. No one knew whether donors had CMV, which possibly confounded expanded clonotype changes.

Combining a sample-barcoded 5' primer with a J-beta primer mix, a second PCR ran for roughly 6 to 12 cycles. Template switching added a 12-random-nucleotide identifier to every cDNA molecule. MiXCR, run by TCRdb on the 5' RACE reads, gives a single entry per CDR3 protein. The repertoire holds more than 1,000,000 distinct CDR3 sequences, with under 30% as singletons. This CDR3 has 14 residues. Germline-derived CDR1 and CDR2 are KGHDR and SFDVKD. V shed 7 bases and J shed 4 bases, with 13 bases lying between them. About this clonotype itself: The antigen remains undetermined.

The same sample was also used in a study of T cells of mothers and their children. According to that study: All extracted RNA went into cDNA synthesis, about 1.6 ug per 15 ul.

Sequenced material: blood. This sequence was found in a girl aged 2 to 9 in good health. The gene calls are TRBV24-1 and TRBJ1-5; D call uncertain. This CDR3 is CATSPTWKNQPQHF. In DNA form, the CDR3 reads TGTGCCACCAGCCCCACATGGAAAAATCAGCCCCAGCATTTT.